The 23 T cell receptor beta chains below all came from one sample that was sequenced in a study of blood T cell repertoires in COVID-19. TCRdb's table, derived via immunoSEQ multiplex PCR, lists solely in-frame clones and lacks some. The data show 52,000 or so clones, with roughly 90% seen just once and around 8% held by the top ten. The sequenced sample was peripheral blood. The receptor source for this set is a man in his sixties with active COVID-19.

The chain couples TRBV5-1 to TRBJ1-5, with unresolved D. The CDR3 covers 17 residues. Trimming removed 0 bases at V and 2 bases at J, with 15 bases between. The V gene's germline CDR1 is SGHRS and CDR2 YFSETQ. The CDR3 DNA reads as TGCGCCAGCAGCTTGGACGGCAGCCCTGGAGGCAATCAGCCCCAGCATTTT. Translating it yields CASSLDGSPGGNQPQHF.

The CDR3 loop is CASSPGTGGNTEAFF. CDR3 nucleotide sequence: TGTGCCAGTAGTCCAGGGACAGGGGGGAACACTGAAGCTTTCTTT. The chain links TRBV19 to TRBJ1-1, with 11 bases lining up with TRBD1. The length of the CDR3 is 15 residues. CDR1 and CDR2 from the germline V gene are LNHDA and SQIVND (reference sequence). With V trimmed by 5 bases and J by 1 base, 3 bases remained unmatched.

The chain has TRBV14 and TRBJ2-5; 8 positions match TRBD2. CDR1 and CDR2 from the germline V gene are SGHDN and FVKESK. Trimming at V came to 1 base and at J to 4 bases, leaving 2 bases not matched to a gene. CDR3 size: 14 residues. CDR3 DNA: TGTGCCAGCAGCCAAGCGGGAGGGTCAGAGACCCAGTACTTC. Its translation: CASSQAGGSETQYF.

The V call is TRBV7-4, the J call TRBJ2-4; no firm D call. Trimming shortened V by 1 base and J by 2 bases, and 6 bases separated the two germline ends. This CDR3 comprises 14 residues. Germline lookup yields CDR1 SGHVT and CDR2 SQSDAQ. The CDR3 reads CASSLDRSKNIQYF. The CDR3 DNA reads TGTGCCAGCAGCTTAGACAGATCCAAAAACATTCAGTACTTC.

The gene calls are TRBV4-1 and TRBJ2-7; 8 bases map to TRBD1. The CDR3 is 15 residues long. Germline CDR1 is MGHRA and CDR2 is YSYEKL. J lost 2 bases, V lost 3 bases, and 6 bases had no gene match. CDR3 protein: CASSHGQGGTYEQYF. The CDR3 region has the DNA TGCGCCAGCAGCCACGGACAGGGTGGGACCTACGAGCAGTACTTC.

In DNA, the CDR3 is TGTGCCAGCTCAAGACAGGGGAATGGCTACACCTTC. Protein sequence: CASSRQGNGYTF. This chain uses TRBV18 with TRBJ1-2; 8 bases fit TRBD1. The CDR3 is 12 amino acids. The J segment lost 6 bases and the V segment lost 5 bases, leaving 2 bases of the junction unmatched. The germline V gene encodes CDR1 KGHSH and CDR2 LQKENI.

This clone was observed once. The rearrangement joins TRBV7-6 to TRBJ2-7; the D is unclear. The CDR3 is 14 amino acids. The germline gives CDR1 SGHVS, CDR2 FNYEAQ. V lost 2 bases, J lost 4 bases, and 12 bases lay in between. The CDR3 region has the DNA TGTGCCAGCAGCTTAACAGCTTCACCATACGAGCAGTACTTC. Its translation is CASSLTASPYEQYF.

The sample holds a few counts of this clone. The chain carries TRBV7-8 and TRBJ2-7; possibly TRBD1 for D (5 bases). The germline V gene encodes CDR1 SGHVS and CDR2 FQNEAQ. The length of the CDR3 is 12 residues. Trimming left V 5 bases short and J 6 bases short, with 11 bases between. CDR3 in amino acids: CASSPYRREQYF. For the CDR3, the DNA is TGTGCCAGCAGCCCATACAGGCGCGAGCAGTACTTC.

This chain uses TRBV12-3 or TRBV12-4 with TRBJ2-1; perhaps TRBD2 as D (6 bases). Trimming left V 6 bases short and J 16 bases short, with 19 bases between. The CDR3 is made up of 12 amino acids. Here the CDR3 DNA reads TGTGCCAGCAGCCCTAGGGCGGGACGGGTTTTCTTC. Translation: CASSPRAGRVFF.

This chain uses TRBV1 with TRBJ1-4; TRBD1, the table's D call, lacks a check against the DNA. TRBV1 is classified as a pseudogene. The CDR3 is 20 amino acids. CDR3 sequence (DNA): TGCACCAGCAGCCAAGACAGGGGGACCAAGTGCGCCGCAACTAATGAAAAACTGTTTTTT. This codes for CTSSQDRGTKCAATNEKLFF.

V usage is TRBV2 and J usage is TRBJ2-7, with 7 bases fitting TRBD2. Germline CDR1 and CDR2: SNHLY and FYNNEI. Trimming cost V 4 bases and J 4 bases; bases outside gene matches: 10. The CDR3 is 15 amino acids. The CDR3 nucleotides are TGTGCCAGCAGTGTGGAGCGGGGCACGGGGTACGAGCAGTACTTC. It codes for CASSVERGTGYEQYF.

The table lists this clone with a few counts. The gene calls are TRBV7-3 and TRBJ2-3; D gene uncertain. Germline V gene data show CDR1 as SGHTA and CDR2 as FQGTGA. Deletions cut 0 bases from V and 6 bases from J, with 13 bases between. CDR3 length: 15 amino acids. The DNA of the CDR3 is TGTGCCAGCAGCTTAACGTCTCTACCCCGGGATACGCAGTATTTT. It yields the protein CASSLTSLPRDTQYF.

The rearrangement joins TRBV3-1 (or the pseudogene TRBV3-2) to TRBJ1-1; D gene ambiguous. Germline-derived CDR1 and CDR2 are LGHDT and YNNKEL (reference sequence). With 0 bases removed from V and 3 bases from J, the gap between germline ends came to 11 bases. The CDR3 spans 15 residues. The CDR3 coding sequence is TGTGCCAGCAGCCAAGATGCCGACTGGGACACTGAAGCTTTCTTT. Encoded protein: CASSQDADWDTEAFF.

The V call is TRBV5-1, the J call TRBJ1-1; 7 bases are a match to TRBD1. After removal of 4 bases from V and 5 bases from J, the junction contained 5 bases not matched to a gene. CDR3 length equals 13 residues. Germline CDR1 is SGHRS and CDR2 is YFSETQ. The CDR3 DNA follows: TGCGCCAGCAGCGCGACAGGGCAGACTGAAGCTTTCTTT. It yields the protein CASSATGQTEAFF. Combining the CDR3 with reference TRBV5-1 and TRBJ1-1 gives the whole variable domain KAGVTQTPRYLIKTRGQQVTLSCSPISGHRSVSWYQQTPGQGLQFLFEYFSETQRNKGNFPGRFSGRQFSNSRSEMNVSTLELGDSALYLCASSATGQTEAFFGQGTRLTVV.

This clone was seen a single time. The chain couples TRBV9 to TRBJ2-1; a possible D gene is TRBD2 (6 bases). The germline V gene encodes CDR1 SGDLS and CDR2 YYNGEE. This CDR3 region has 16 residues. V was shortened by 0 bases and J by 7 bases, with 17 bases between the two germline ends. The CDR3 nucleotides read TGTGCCAGCAGCGTAGCTCCGGGTGGAGGGTTGAATGAGCAGTTCTTC. This sequence encodes CASSVAPGGGLNEQFF.

V and J are TRBV7-2 and TRBJ1-5, with D perhaps matching TRBD1 (6 bases). Trimming removed 1 base at V and 7 bases at J, with 11 bases between. The CDR3 is 14 amino acids. Germline V gives CDR1 SGHTA, CDR2 FQGNSA. The CDR3 sequence is CASSLGRGGQPQHF. The CDR3 DNA follows: TGTGCCAGCAGCTTAGGTCGAGGGGGACAGCCCCAGCATTTT.

The rearrangement uses TRBV5-5 and TRBJ2-2; 16 nucleotides match TRBD2. Germline assignment: CDR1 SGHKS and CDR2 YYEKEE (reference sequence). The CDR3 covers 18 residues. Losses at the gene ends were 4 bases for V and 2 bases for J; bases not matched to a gene: 5. The CDR3 sequence: CASSTGLAGGPNTGELFF. In DNA, the CDR3 is TGTGCCAGCAGCACGGGACTAGCGGGAGGGCCTAACACCGGGGAGCTGTTTTTT.

This clone was seen a single time. The chain recombines TRBV7-8 with TRBJ2-3, with D maybe TRBD1 (7 bases). Germline loops: CDR1 SGHVS, CDR2 FQNEAQ. The CDR3 contains 17 residues. V shed 5 bases and J shed 2 bases, with 20 bases lying between them. The CDR3 DNA follows: TGTGCCAGCAGCCGAAGGGCGGGGACAGCGGTCACAGATACGCAGTATTTT. It encodes CASSRRAGTAVTDTQYF.

The chain links TRBV13 to TRBJ1-1; TRBD1 matches at 10 bases. V gave up 5 bases and J gave up 1 base; unmatched junction bases: 10. This CDR3 has 17 amino acids. Germline values: CDR1 PRHDT, CDR2 FYEKMQ (reference sequence). CDR3 region: CASSPGQGDGENTEAFF. As DNA, the CDR3 is TGTGCCAGCAGCCCAGGACAGGGGGACGGTGAGAACACTGAAGCTTTCTTT.

The chain joins TRBV18 to TRBJ2-2, with D unclear. Germline V gene data show CDR1 as KGHSH and CDR2 as LQKENI. CDR3 length equals 14 residues. Trimming left V 3 bases short and J 2 bases short, with 7 bases between. DNA for the CDR3: TGTGCCAGCTCACCTTCTACCAACACCGGGGAGCTGTTTTTT. Encoded protein: CASSPSTNTGELFF.

CDR3 in DNA: TGCGCCAGCAGGGGACTAGCGGGAGTCTCTCGCACAGATACGCAGTATTTT. Translated: CASRGLAGVSRTDTQYF. The rearrangement joins TRBV10-2 to TRBJ2-3, with TRBD2 matching 14 bases. Germline V gene lookup returns CDR1 WSHSY and CDR2 SAAADI. The CDR3 totals 17 residues. V trimming: 6 bases; J trimming: 1 base; junction bases outside the gene matches: 6.

There are a few counts of this clone. This chain uses TRBV10-3 with TRBJ1-5, with a possible D match to TRBD1 (5 bases). The CDR3 totals 13 residues. Trimming stripped 0 bases from V and 7 bases from J, with 7 bases between. Germline V gene lookup returns CDR1 ENHRY and CDR2 SYGVKD. CDR3 loop: CAISESGGQPQHF. CDR3 coding DNA: TGTGCCATCAGTGAGTCTGGGGGGCAGCCCCAGCATTTT.

The V and J genes are TRBV5-1 and TRBJ1-1; the D gene is possibly TRBD1 (6 bases). The CDR3 runs 13 residues. Germline V CDR1 and CDR2: SGHRS, YFSETQ. Trimming pared 2 bases from V and 3 bases from J, leaving 8 bases between. This CDR3 reads CASSLGGDTEAFF. CDR3 DNA sequence: TGCGCCAGCAGCTTAGGGGGGGACACTGAAGCTTTCTTT.